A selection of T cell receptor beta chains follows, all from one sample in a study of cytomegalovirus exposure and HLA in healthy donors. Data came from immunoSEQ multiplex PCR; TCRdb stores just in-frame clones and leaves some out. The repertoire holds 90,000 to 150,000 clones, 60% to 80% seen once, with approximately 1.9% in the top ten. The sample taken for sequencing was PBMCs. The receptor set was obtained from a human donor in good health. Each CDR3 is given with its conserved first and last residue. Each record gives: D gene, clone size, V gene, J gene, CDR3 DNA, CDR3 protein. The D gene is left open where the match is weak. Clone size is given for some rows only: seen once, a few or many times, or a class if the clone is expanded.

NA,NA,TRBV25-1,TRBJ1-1,TGTGCCAGCAGTGAGGGATTGGGAGCAGCTTTCTTT,CASSEGLGAAFF
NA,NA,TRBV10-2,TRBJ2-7,TGCGCGGGAGGAGGGCCCAACGAGCAGTACTTC,CAGGGPNEQYF
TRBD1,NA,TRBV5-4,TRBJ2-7,TGTGCCAGCAGCTTATTGACAGGGGGCTCCTACGAGCAGTACTTC,CASSLLTGGSYEQYF
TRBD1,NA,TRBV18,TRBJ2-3,TGTGCCAGCTCTCTCGTGGACAGGTCAAGCACAGATACGCAGTATTTT,CASSLVDRSSTDTQYF
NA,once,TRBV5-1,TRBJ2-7,TGCGCCAGCAGCTGGCGACAGGGAGCGGGCGAGCAGTACTTC,CASSWRQGAGEQYF
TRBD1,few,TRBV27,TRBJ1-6,TGTGCCAGCAGTCCAGGACAGGGGGGCCCTAGGACACCCCTCCACTTT,CASSPGQGGPRTPLHF
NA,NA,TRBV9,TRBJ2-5,TGTGCCAGCAGCGCCCTTGCGACCTCGGGAGAGACCCAGTACTTC,CASSALATSGETQYF
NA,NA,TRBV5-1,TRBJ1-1,TGCGCCAGCAGCGAGGGCATGAACACTGAAGCTTTCTTT,CASSEGMNTEAFF
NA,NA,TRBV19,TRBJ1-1,TGTGCCAGTAGGGGCAGGGGATACACTGAAGCTTTCTTT,CASRGRGYTEAFF
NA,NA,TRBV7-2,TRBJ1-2,TGTGCCAGCAGCTTAGAGCGGGAGTCGGGCTACACCTTC,CASSLERESGYTF
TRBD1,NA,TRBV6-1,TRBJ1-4,TGTGCCAGCAGTCTCGACAGGGGGAATGAAAAACTGTTTTTT,CASSLDRGNEKLFF
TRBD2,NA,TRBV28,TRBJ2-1,TGTGCCAGCAGGCCCGGGACTAGCGGGGCCGATGAGCAGTTCTTC,CASRPGTSGADEQFF
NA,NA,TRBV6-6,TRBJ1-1,TGTGCCAGCAGAACACAGGAGACTGAAGCTTTCTTT,CASRTQETEAFF
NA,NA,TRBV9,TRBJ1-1,TGTGCCAGCAGCGCGCCGGGACACATGAACACTGAAGCTTTCTTT,CASSAPGHMNTEAFF
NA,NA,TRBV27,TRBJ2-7,TGTGCCAGCAGTTTATCGAGGTTTAGAGCCTACGAGCAGTACTTC,CASSLSRFRAYEQYF
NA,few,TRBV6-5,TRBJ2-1,TGTGCCAGCAGGACATTGGACAGATCCTACAATGAGCAGTTCTTC,CASRTLDRSYNEQFF
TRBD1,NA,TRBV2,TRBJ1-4,TGTGCCAGCACCCGGGACAGCTATGAAAAACTGTTTTTT,CASTRDSYEKLFF
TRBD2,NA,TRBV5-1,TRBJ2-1,TGCGCCAGCAGCCCTCAGCGGGAAAGGTGGAGAGGTCTAGACAATGAGCAGTTCTTC,CASSPQRERWRGLDNEQFF
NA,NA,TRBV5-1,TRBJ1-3,TGCGCCAGCAGCTTGATGGGGGCTGATGGAAACACCATATATTTT,CASSLMGADGNTIYF
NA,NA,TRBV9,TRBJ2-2,TGTGCCAGCAGCGTAGTAGCGGCGAACACCGGGGAGCTGTTTTTT,CASSVVAANTGELFF
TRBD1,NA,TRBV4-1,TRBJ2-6,TGCGCCAGCAGCCAGGGGACAGGGGGCAATGAAGCTGGGGCCAACGTCCTGACTTTC,CASSQGTGGNEAGANVLTF
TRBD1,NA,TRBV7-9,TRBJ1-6,TGTGCCAGCAGCAGGACAGGGGCTAATTCACCCCTCCACTTT,CASSRTGANSPLHF
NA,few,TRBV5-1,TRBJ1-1,TGCGCCAGCAGCAAAGACAGCACTGAAGCTTTCTTT,CASSKDSTEAFF
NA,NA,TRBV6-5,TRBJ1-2,TGTGCCAGCAGTGACGCTAGAGGCTACACCTTC,CASSDARGYTF
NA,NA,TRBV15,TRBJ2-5,TGTGCCACCAGCAGAGATATCGACAGAGAGTACTTC,CATSRDIDREYF
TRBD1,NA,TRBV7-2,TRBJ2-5,TGTGCCAGCAGCTTAGACAGGGGTGGAGAGACCCAGTACTTC,CASSLDRGGETQYF
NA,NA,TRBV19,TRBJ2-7,TGTGCCAGTAGTAATGGTCAGATCTCCTACGAGCAGTACTTC,CASSNGQISYEQYF
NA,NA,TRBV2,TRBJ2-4,TGTGCCAGCAGACAGTCGGTCGGGGGAATTCAGTACTTC,CASRQSVGGIQYF
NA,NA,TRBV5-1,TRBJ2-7,TGCGCCAGCAGCTTGGGCCCCTCTAGCTCCTACGAGCAGTACTTC,CASSLGPSSSYEQYF
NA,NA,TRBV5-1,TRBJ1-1,TGCGCCAGCAGCTTGGCCGGGGGGATCATGAACACTGAAGCTTTCTTT,CASSLAGGIMNTEAFF
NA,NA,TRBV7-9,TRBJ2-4,TGTGCCAGCAGCTTAGTGAGCGGAGCCAAAAACATTCAGTACTTC,CASSLVSGAKNIQYF
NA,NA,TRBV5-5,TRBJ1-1,TGTGCCAGCAGCTTAGTTACACGGGACACTGAAGCTTTCTTT,CASSLVTRDTEAFF
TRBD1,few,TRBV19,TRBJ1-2,TGTGCCAGTAGTACCGGACAGGGCCGAATCTATGGCTACACCTTC,CASSTGQGRIYGYTF
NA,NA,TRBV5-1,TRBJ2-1,TGCGCCAGCAGCTTCAGGGCAGCAGACCATGAGCAGTTCTTC,CASSFRAADHEQFF